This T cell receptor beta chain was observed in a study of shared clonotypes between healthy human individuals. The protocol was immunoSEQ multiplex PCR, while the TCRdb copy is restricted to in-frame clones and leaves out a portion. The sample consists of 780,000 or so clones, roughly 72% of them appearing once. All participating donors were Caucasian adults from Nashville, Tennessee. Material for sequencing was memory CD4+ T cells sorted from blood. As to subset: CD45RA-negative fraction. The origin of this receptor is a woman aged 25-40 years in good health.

The CDR3 sequence: CASGSDSGSKGDTQYF. CDR3 nucleotide sequence: TGTGCTAGTGGTTCCGATAGCGGGAGCAAAGGGGATACGCAGTATTTT. The V gene is TRBV12-5, the J gene TRBJ2-3; TRBD2 matches at 9 bases. Germline V lookup: CDR1 LGHNT, CDR2 FRNRAP. The CDR3 loop spans 16 amino acids. Losses at the gene ends were 4 bases for V and 6 bases for J; bases not matched to a gene: 11. Together with reference TRBV12-5 and TRBJ2-3, the CDR3 gives the full variable domain: DARVTQTPRHKVTEMGQEVTMRCQPILGHNTVFWYRQTMMQGLELLAYFRNRAPLDDSGMPKDRFSAEMPDATLATLKIQPSEPRDSAVYFCASGSDSGSKGDTQYFGPGTRLTVL.